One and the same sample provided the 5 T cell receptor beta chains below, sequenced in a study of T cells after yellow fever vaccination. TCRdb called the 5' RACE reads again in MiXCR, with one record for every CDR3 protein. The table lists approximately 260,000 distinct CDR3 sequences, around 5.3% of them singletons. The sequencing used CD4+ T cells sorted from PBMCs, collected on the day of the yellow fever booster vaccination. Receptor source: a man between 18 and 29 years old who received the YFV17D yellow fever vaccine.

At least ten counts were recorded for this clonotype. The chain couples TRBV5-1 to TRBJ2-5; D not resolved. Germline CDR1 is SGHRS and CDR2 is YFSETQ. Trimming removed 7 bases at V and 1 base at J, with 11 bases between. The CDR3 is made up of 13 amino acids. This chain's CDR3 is CASGPRIQETQYF. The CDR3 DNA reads TGCGCCAGCGGACCCCGGATCCAAGAGACCCAGTACTTC.

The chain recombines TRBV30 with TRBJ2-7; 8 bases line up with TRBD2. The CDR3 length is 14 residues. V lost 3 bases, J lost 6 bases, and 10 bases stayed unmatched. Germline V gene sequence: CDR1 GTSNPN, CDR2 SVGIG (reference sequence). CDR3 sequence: CAWRREGGGSEQYF. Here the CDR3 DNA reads TGTGCCTGGAGACGGGAGGGGGGCGGTTCCGAGCAGTACTTC.

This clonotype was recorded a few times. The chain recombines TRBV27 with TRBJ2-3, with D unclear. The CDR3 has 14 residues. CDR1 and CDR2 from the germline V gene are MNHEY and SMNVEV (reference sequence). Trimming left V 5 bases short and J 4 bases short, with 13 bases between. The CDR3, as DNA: TGTGCCAGCAGTGCCGGGTCGTGGGCAGATACGCAGTATTTT. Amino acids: CASSAGSWADTQYF.

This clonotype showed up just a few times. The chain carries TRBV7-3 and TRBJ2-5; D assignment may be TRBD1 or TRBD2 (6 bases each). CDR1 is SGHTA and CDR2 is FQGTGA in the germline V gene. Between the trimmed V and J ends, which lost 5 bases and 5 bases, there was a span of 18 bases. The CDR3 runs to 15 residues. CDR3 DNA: TGTGCCAGCAGCCCCGGGGGCCCAGGCGGGGAGACCCAGTACTTC. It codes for CASSPGGPGGETQYF.

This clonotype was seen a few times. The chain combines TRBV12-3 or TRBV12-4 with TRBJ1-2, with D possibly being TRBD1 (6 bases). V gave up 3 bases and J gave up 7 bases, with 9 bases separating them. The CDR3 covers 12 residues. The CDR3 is CASSFGGGGYTF. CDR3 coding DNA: TGTGCCAGCAGTTTTGGGGGCGGTGGCTACACCTTC.